What follows are 26 T cell receptor beta chains derived from one specimen sequenced in a study of technical replicates of blood from a few donors. Generated by immunoSEQ multiplex PCR, the TCRdb table keeps only in-frame clones and is missing some. This sample yields about 75,000 clones, of which 90% to 95% are seen a single time; 0.35% to 0.45% belongs to the top ten. The sequencing sample was made of T cells isolated from PBMCs. Source of these receptors: a human donor in good health. Some clones in this sample may be carry-over from other donors' samples.

The chain is built from TRBV5-4 and TRBJ1-1, with D unresolved. Germline-derived CDR1 and CDR2 are SGHNT and YYREEE (reference sequence). This CDR3 spans 14 amino acids. V was clipped by 0 bases and J by 5 bases, with 11 bases between them. The CDR3 loop reads CASSLAFTRTEAFF. The CDR3 DNA reads TGTGCCAGCAGCTTGGCCTTCACTAGGACTGAAGCTTTCTTT.

The V and J genes are TRBV5-1 and TRBJ2-2; TRBD1 might be the D (5 bases). The CDR3 contains 16 residues. Germline loops: CDR1 SGHRS, CDR2 YFSETQ. Trimming left V 1 base short and J 2 bases short, with 12 bases between. The CDR3: CASSLPTALNTGELFF. The CDR3 coding sequence is TGCGCCAGCAGCTTGCCGACAGCCCTCAACACCGGGGAGCTGTTTTTT.

The V call is TRBV18, the J call TRBJ1-5; possible D gene TRBD1, 6 bases. The germline gives CDR1 KGHSH, CDR2 LQKENI. The V end lost 5 bases, the J end lost 1 base, and 24 bases lay between the germline ends. This CDR3 contains 19 residues. The CDR3 loop is CASSSSPGTLASSNQPQHF. CDR3 in DNA: TGTGCCAGCTCATCCTCACCCGGGACACTCGCTTCGAGCAATCAGCCCCAGCATTTT.

The chain recombines TRBV6-5 with TRBJ1-6, with TRBD1 as a possible D gene (5 bases). From germline, CDR1 is MNHEY and CDR2 SVGAGI. There are 15 residues in the CDR3. The germline V and J ends were trimmed by 6 bases and 8 bases, with 17 bases remaining between them. The CDR3 region has the DNA TGTGCCAGCAGCCCCGGTTCCGGGGGTGATTCACCCCTCCACTTT. This codes for CASSPGSGGDSPLHF.

This chain joins TRBV5-5 and TRBJ1-1; TRBD1 matches at 8 bases. Germline-derived CDR1 and CDR2 are SGHKS and YYEKEE (reference sequence). CDR3 length: 15 amino acids. Trimming took 6 bases from V and 0 from J; bases not matched to a gene: 7. The chain's CDR3 is CASIMIQGVNTEAFF. CDR3 bases: TGTGCCAGCATCATGATACAGGGGGTGAACACTGAAGCTTTCTTT.

The chain has TRBV2 and TRBJ1-2; a possible D gene is TRBD1 (6 bases). CDR3 length: 13 amino acids. Trimming removed 7 bases from V and 4 bases from J, with 13 bases in between. Germline CDR1 and CDR2: SNHLY and FYNNEI. The CDR3 DNA follows: TGTGCCAGCAAGGAGGACAGATTCTATGGCTACACCTTC. It specifies CASKEDRFYGYTF.

V usage is TRBV4-1 and J usage is TRBJ2-1; 10 bases are shared with TRBD2. J was trimmed by 0 bases and V by 8 bases; bases with no gene match: 10. Germline V gene sequence: CDR1 MGHRA, CDR2 YSYEKL. The CDR3 is 17 residues long. CDR3 DNA: TGCGCCAGCTTTCCCCTAGCGGGAGCGCCCTCCTACAATGAGCAGTTCTTC. Translated: CASFPLAGAPSYNEQFF.

This rearrangement joins TRBV11-2 to TRBJ2-1, with TRBD1 as a possible D gene (6 bases). V lost 1 base and J 5 bases, leaving 15 bases between the germline ends. This CDR3 has 16 residues. The germline CDR1 and CDR2 sequences are SGHAT and FQNNGV. As DNA, the CDR3 is TGTGCCAGCAGCTTAGTAGCAGGACAGTGGAACAATGAGCAGTTCTTC. It translates to CASSLVAGQWNNEQFF. Using reference TRBV11-2 and TRBJ2-1 for the parts outside the CDR3, the full variable domain is EAGVAQSPRYKIIEKRQSVAFWCNPISGHATLYWYQQILGQGPKLLIQFQNNGVVDDSQLPKDRFSAERLKGVDSTLKIQPAKLEDSAVYLCASSLVAGQWNNEQFFGPGTRLTVL.

This chain uses TRBV5-6 with TRBJ2-5; 8 bases align to TRBD2. V dropped 2 bases and J dropped 4; count of bases not matched to a gene: 1. The CDR3 spans 13 residues. Per the germline V gene, CDR1 is SGHDT and CDR2 is YYEEEE. The CDR3 is CASSFSGRETQYF. The CDR3 DNA is TGTGCCAGCAGCTTCAGCGGGAGAGAGACCCAGTACTTC.

This sequence joins TRBV28 and TRBJ2-7; possible D gene TRBD2, 6 bases. The V gene lost 1 base and the J gene lost 3 bases, with 16 bases spanning the gap. Germline lookup yields CDR1 MDHEN and CDR2 SYDVKM. The CDR3 has 16 residues. DNA of the CDR3: TGTGCCAGCAGTTTATATGGAGGGCGGGCGAACTACGAGCAGTACTTC. Its translation is CASSLYGGRANYEQYF.

The chain uses TRBV19 and TRBJ2-7, with TRBD2 matching over 10 bases. Germline V gives CDR1 LNHDA, CDR2 SQIVND (reference sequence). The V segment lost 4 bases and the J segment 2 bases; nucleotides outside the gene matches: 11. This CDR3 has 17 amino acids. This CDR3 reads CASSNRPASGGAYEQYF. CDR3 DNA: TGTGCCAGTAGTAACCGCCCGGCTAGCGGGGGTGCCTACGAGCAGTACTTC. The whole variable domain, filled in from reference TRBV19 and TRBJ2-7, reads DGGITQSPKYLFRKEGQNVTLSCEQNLNHDAMYWYRQDPGQGLRLIYYSQIVNDFQKGDIAEGYSVSREKKESFPLTVTSAQKNPTAFYLCASSNRPASGGAYEQYFGPGTRLTVT.

CDR3 loop: CAFTWDRAFSGELFF. The CDR3 DNA reads TGTGCCTTTACCTGGGACAGGGCTTTCAGCGGGGAGCTGTTTTTT. This chain joins TRBV30 and TRBJ2-2, with 9 nucleotides matching TRBD1. After removal of 7 bases from V and 7 bases from J, the junction contained 13 bases not matched to a gene. Per germline, CDR1 GTSNPN and CDR2 SVGIG (reference sequence). The CDR3 contains 15 residues.

This clone appeared once. The J gene is TRBJ1-2, the V gene TRBV5-6; no reliable D call. The CDR3 runs to 12 residues. Germline CDR1 SGHDT, CDR2 YYEEEE. Trimming left V 5 bases short and J 7 bases short, with 12 bases between. The CDR3 is CASSSEQSGYTF. CDR3 bases: TGTGCCAGCAGTTCTGAACAGAGTGGCTACACCTTC.

Here the CDR3 DNA reads TGTGCCAGCAGCCAAGAAGAAGACTTCTTCGCATGGAACACTGAAGCTTTCTTT. Translation: CASSQEEDFFAWNTEAFF. This rearrangement joins TRBV14 to TRBJ1-1; D not resolved. CDR1 is SGHDN, CDR2 FVKESK, per germline. The CDR3 runs to 18 residues. Trimming stripped 0 bases from V and 1 base from J, with 18 bases between.

The J gene is TRBJ1-5, the V gene TRBV4-1; a weak D match, TRBD1 (5 bases). This CDR3 spans 16 amino acids. Germline CDR1 is MGHRA and CDR2 is YSYEKL. V was trimmed by 0 bases and J by 5 bases, leaving 14 bases between them. The CDR3 DNA follows: TGCGCCAGCAGCCAAGATCAAACAGGTGGGGATCAGCCCCAGCATTTT. It yields the protein CASSQDQTGGDQPQHF.

The chain recombines TRBV4-1 with TRBJ2-5; weak D call: TRBD2 (5 bases). V was trimmed by 6 bases and J by 5 bases, leaving 16 bases between them. Germline V gene sequence: CDR1 MGHRA, CDR2 YSYEKL. The CDR3 is 14 residues long. For the CDR3, the DNA is TGCGCCAGCAGTCCACCGGGCCGCGGGGAGACCCAGTACTTC. This encodes CASSPPGRGETQYF.

The CDR3 DNA follows: TGTGCCAGCAGCTCTGAAAGGGGGCGCGGTGACTATGGCTACACCTTC. This encodes CASSSERGRGDYGYTF. This rearrangement joins TRBV7-9 to TRBJ1-2; 7 nucleotides match TRBD1. The CDR3 is 16 residues long. V lost 4 bases to trimming and J lost 3 bases; unmatched junction nucleotides: 11. The germline CDR1 and CDR2 sequences are SEHNR and FQNEAQ (reference sequence). The whole variable domain, remainder taken from reference TRBV7-9 and TRBJ1-2, is DTGVSQNPRHKITKRGQNVTFRCDPISEHNRLYWYRQTLGQGPEFLTYFQNEAQLEKSRLLSDRFSAERPKGSFSTLEIQRTEQGDSAMYLCASSSERGRGDYGYTFGSGTRLTVV.

V usage is TRBV6-1 and J usage is TRBJ2-7, with a weak D call TRBD1 (5 bases). Per germline, CDR1 MNHNS and CDR2 SASEGT. The CDR3 has 16 amino acids. Trimming cost V 2 bases and J 4 bases, with 18 bases left between them. The CDR3, as DNA: TGTGCCAGCAGTGAAAGGGGCCAGGGTTCCTCGTACGAGCAGTACTTC. Its translation is CASSERGQGSSYEQYF.

The chain has TRBV4-1 and TRBJ2-1; D is possibly TRBD1 (5 bases). CDR3 length: 18 amino acids. Germline CDR1 is MGHRA and CDR2 is YSYEKL. The V end was cut by 1 base, the J end by 0 bases, with 16 bases between. CDR3 region: CASSQGFQGLSSYNEQFF. CDR3 nucleotide sequence: TGCGCCAGCAGCCAAGGGTTCCAGGGTCTCAGCTCCTACAATGAGCAGTTCTTC.

The chain links TRBV9 to TRBJ1-2; D gene ambiguous. Trimming took off 0 bases at V and 4 bases at J, with 10 bases between the two ends. CDR1 and CDR2 (germline): SGDLS, YYNGEE. There are 14 residues in the CDR3. CDR3 sequence (DNA): TGTGCCAGCAGCGTAGAGCCGGAGGGCTATGGCTACACCTTC. Translation: CASSVEPEGYGYTF.

This chain links TRBV27 with TRBJ2-1, with TRBD2 matching over 9 bases. There are 16 residues in the CDR3. Germline CDR1 reads MNHEY; CDR2 reads SMNVEV (reference sequence). J lost 10 bases, V lost 6 bases, and 16 bases had no gene match. CDR3 region: CASSTGAASGIREQFF. In nucleotides, the CDR3 is TGTGCCAGCAGCACCGGGGCGGCTAGCGGGATTAGAGAGCAGTTCTTC.

CDR3 protein: CASSPTGVDEKLFF. The CDR3 nucleotides are TGTGCCAGCAGCCCGACAGGGGTGGATGAAAAACTGTTTTTT. This chain connects TRBV27 to TRBJ1-4, with 8 bases aligning to TRBD1. The CDR3 has 14 amino acids. Germline CDR1 reads MNHEY; CDR2 reads SMNVEV (reference sequence). V was pared by 6 bases and J by 6 bases, with 6 bases of the junction left unmatched.

The rearrangement joins TRBV28 to TRBJ1-3; 8 bases are shared with TRBD1. The CDR3 loop spans 17 amino acids. Germline assignment: CDR1 MDHEN and CDR2 SYDVKM. J was trimmed by 2 bases and V by 1 base; bases with no gene match: 7. The CDR3 loop reads CASSLSPQGEAGNTIYF. The CDR3 bases are TGTGCCAGCAGTTTATCCCCACAGGGGGAAGCTGGAAACACCATATATTTT.

This rearrangement joins TRBV2 to TRBJ2-3; 11 bases agree with TRBD2. Germline V gene data show CDR1 as SNHLY and CDR2 as FYNNEI. This CDR3 region has 14 residues. V was clipped by 10 bases and J by 3 bases; unmatched bases: 6. The CDR3 here is CATRLAGSTDTQYF. The CDR3 nucleotides are TGTGCCACCCGACTAGCGGGATCAACAGATACGCAGTATTTT.

This clone was recorded once. DNA of the CDR3: TGTGCCAGCAGTGCTGGGACAGGGGGGTCGATGAACACTGAAGCTTTCTTT. Its protein product is CASSAGTGGSMNTEAFF. The chain uses TRBV25-1 and TRBJ1-1; 11 positions agree with TRBD1. V was pared by 4 bases and J by 0 bases, with 7 bases of the junction left unmatched. Germline CDR1 MGHDK, CDR2 SYGVNS. CDR3 length: 17 residues.

The chain recombines TRBV29-1 with TRBJ1-2; 10 positions match TRBD1. This CDR3 is 13 amino acids long. The germline V gene has CDR1 SQVTM and CDR2 ANQGSEA. V dropped 6 bases and J dropped 8; count of bases not matched to a gene: 9. The CDR3 nucleotides read TGCAGCGTCGCGTCCCGGGACAGGGGAGGCTACACCTTC. Amino acids: CSVASRDRGGYTF.